A selection of T cell receptor beta chains follows, all from one sample in a study of blood T cell repertoires in COVID-19. Produced via immunoSEQ multiplex PCR; TCRdb's table is partial and in-frame only. The data hold 350,000 to 450,000 clones, with over 85% observed a single time. Specimen: PBMCs or T cells enriched from blood (not recorded which). The receptors come from a woman aged 25 to 39 who had recovered from COVID-19. The CDR3 runs from the conserved cysteine through the conserved F or W. D genes are given only for firm matches. Expanded clones get a size class; other rows say once, few or many, or leave the size out.

abundance,d_gene,len,j_gene,v_gene,CDR3nt,CDR3aa
-,-,14,TRBJ1-2,TRBV7-9,TGTGCCAGCAGCTTAGTGGGGCGGAACTATGGCTACACCTTC,CASSLVGRNYGYTF
-,TRBD1,14,TRBJ1-2,TRBV5-1,TGCGCCAGCAGCTTGGGACAGGGCGACTATGGCTACACCTTC,CASSLGQGDYGYTF
-,TRBD1,19,TRBJ1-6,TRBV3-1/TRBV3-2,TGTGCCAGCAGCTCTTCCCCCGGGACAGAGAGTTGGTATAATTCACCCCTCCACTTT,CASSSSPGTESWYNSPLHF
once,TRBD2,15,TRBJ2-3,TRBV11-3,TGTGCCAGCAGCTTCCGGGGGGGCCTAACAGATACGCAGTATTTT,CASSFRGGLTDTQYF
-,-,14,TRBJ2-1,TRBV9,TGTGCCAGCAGCGCCGGTGACTACTACAATGAGCAGTTCTTC,CASSAGDYYNEQFF
-,TRBD1,15,TRBJ1-1,TRBV4-1,TGCGCCAGCAGCCAGACAGGGGGCCGGAGGACTGAAGCTTTCTTT,CASSQTGGRRTEAFF
-,TRBD1,14,TRBJ2-7,TRBV7-9,TGTGCCAGCAGCCCCCACAGGGGAACGTACGAGCAGTACTTC,CASSPHRGTYEQYF
once,-,14,TRBJ1-6,TRBV27,TGTGCCAGCAGTTTCAGGCCGACCAATTCACCCCTCCACTTT,CASSFRPTNSPLHF
-,-,18,TRBJ2-4,TRBV6-9,TGTGCCAGCCATCCAGGCGGGGCAGAGCCGCTAGCCAAAAACATTCAGTACTTC,CASHPGGAEPLAKNIQYF
-,-,14,TRBJ2-7,TRBV6-6,TGTGCCAGCAGTTACGAAGGGAGTTCCTACGAGCAGTACTTC,CASSYEGSSYEQYF
once,-,14,TRBJ2-7,TRBV21-1,TGTGCCAGCATCCCGGGACAGGGGGCTTACGAGCAGTACTTC,CASIPGQGAYEQYF
-,TRBD1,15,TRBJ2-7,TRBV10-3,TGTGCCATCAGCCCAGGGACAGGGACGTTGTACGAGCAGTACTTC,CAISPGTGTLYEQYF
once,-,14,TRBJ2-3,TRBV27,TGTGCCAGCAGTAGGACAGTCGGGACAGATACGCAGTATTTT,CASSRTVGTDTQYF
-,TRBD1,13,TRBJ2-7,TRBV7-9,TGTGCCAGCAGCCCGACAGGGAATTACGAGCAGTACTTC,CASSPTGNYEQYF
-,TRBD2,16,TRBJ2-1,TRBV5-4,TGTGCCAGCAGCCAGGAAGCGGGGGCCGCAGAAACCGAGCAGTTCTTC,CASSQEAGAAETEQFF
-,TRBD1,15,TRBJ1-2,TRBV27,TGTGCCAGCAGTACGAGACAGGGCGGAAACTATGGCTACACCTTC,CASSTRQGGNYGYTF
few,TRBD1,15,TRBJ2-7,TRBV19,TGTGCCAGTAGTATAGACAGGACAGGGGTCGACGAGCAGTACTTC,CASSIDRTGVDEQYF
-,-,13,TRBJ1-1,TRBV10-3,TGTGCCATCAGTGAGACCACAGAGGACTATACTTTCTTT,CAISETTEDYTFF
once,-,11,TRBJ2-7,TRBV12-3/TRBV12-4,TGTGCCACCCGTGAGGCCTACGAGCAGTACTTC,CATREAYEQYF
-,TRBD2,16,TRBJ2-1,TRBV7-9,TGTGCCAGCAGTTTAGCGGGTTCTAGCTCCTACAATGAGCAGTTCTTC,CASSLAGSSSYNEQFF
-,TRBD1,15,TRBJ2-7,TRBV28,TGTGCCAGCAGTTTACCCGGGACAGTCTTGGGCGAGCAGTACTTC,CASSLPGTVLGEQYF
-,TRBD2,15,TRBJ2-1,TRBV7-2,TGTGCCAGCAGCTTAGGCGGGGGGGCCGGCAATGAGCAGTTCTTC,CASSLGGGAGNEQFF
-,-,15,TRBJ1-5,TRBV5-6,TGTGCCAGCACCTCATGGGGGGGAAACAATCAGCCCCAGCATTTT,CASTSWGGNNQPQHF
-,TRBD1,15,TRBJ1-6,TRBV6-5,TGTGCCAGCAGGGGGGACAGGGGGCAGAATTCACCCCTCCACTTT,CASRGDRGQNSPLHF
once,-,13,TRBJ1-1,TRBV7-3,TGTGCCAGCAGCTCGGGGGTGAACACTGAAGCTTTCTTT,CASSSGVNTEAFF
-,-,14,TRBJ2-1,TRBV2,TGTGCCAGCAGTGAAGCGCTGGGAGAGATTGAGCAGTTCTTC,CASSEALGEIEQFF
-,-,14,TRBJ1-4,TRBV21-1,TGTGCCAGCAGCAAACGACACGCAAATGAAAAACTGTTTTTT,CASSKRHANEKLFF
-,-,13,TRBJ1-5,TRBV30,TGTGCCTGGAGCCAGGGTCCCAATCAGCCCCAGCATTTT,CAWSQGPNQPQHF
-,TRBD2,15,TRBJ2-3,TRBV6-5,TGTGCCAGCAGTCTGGGGACTACAGGTGGGAATACGCAGTATTTT,CASSLGTTGGNTQYF
few,-,14,TRBJ1-1,TRBV4-2,TGTGCCAGCAGCCAAGATAGCATGAACACTGAAGCTTTCTTT,CASSQDSMNTEAFF
-,TRBD2,16,TRBJ2-3,TRBV2,TGTGCCAGCACCGGACTAGCGGGAGGGCCGTCAGATACGCAGTATTTT,CASTGLAGGPSDTQYF
-,TRBD1,15,TRBJ2-7,TRBV27,TGTGCCAGCAGTCCCGGACAGGGGGCTCTCTACGAGCAGTACTTC,CASSPGQGALYEQYF
-,-,13,TRBJ1-4,TRBV19,TGTGCCAGTAGTCAGGCGACTAATGAAAAACTGTTTTTT,CASSQATNEKLFF
-,-,13,TRBJ2-7,TRBV5-4,TGTGCCAGCAGCTTGGTAATGGAGGTCGAGCAGTACTTC,CASSLVMEVEQYF
-,TRBD2,15,TRBJ2-7,TRBV28,TGTGCCAGCACCCCTTCACTAGCGGGAGGACGTGAGCAGTACTTC,CASTPSLAGGREQYF
once,-,15,TRBJ2-1,TRBV19,TGTGCCAGTAGTTCCGCGCCAAGCTCCTACAATGAGCAGTTCTTC,CASSSAPSSYNEQFF
-,TRBD2,13,TRBJ2-7,TRBV10-3,TGTGCCACTTCCCCGGGGGGGTACTACGAGCAGTACTTC,CATSPGGYYEQYF
-,-,13,TRBJ1-1,TRBV5-1,TGCGCCAGCAGCTTAAACATGAACACTGAAGCTTTCTTT,CASSLNMNTEAFF
-,-,18,TRBJ2-7,TRBV27,TGTGCCAGCAGTTTAGTAGGGCAAAGGGGCAGCCGGTCCTACGAGCAGTACTTC,CASSLVGQRGSRSYEQYF
-,TRBD1,12,TRBJ1-2,TRBV3-1/TRBV3-2,TGTGCCAGCAGCCACGGACAGGCGGGCTACACCTTC,CASSHGQAGYTF
-,-,14,TRBJ1-1,TRBV19,TGTGCCAGTAGTATAGAGGAGGGGTGGACTGAAGCTTTCTTT,CASSIEEGWTEAFF
-,-,17,TRBJ2-6,TRBV28,TGTGCCAGCAGTTTTTATTTCGGGGGCTCTGGGGCCAACGTCCTGACTTTC,CASSFYFGGSGANVLTF